The 20 T cell receptor beta chains below all came from one sample that was sequenced in a study of shared T cell receptors in the human thymus. Profiled with immunoSEQ multiplex PCR; TCRdb holds only in-frame clones, not every one. The sample includes 700,000 to 750,000 clones, approximately 83% of them seen just once. This sample also belongs to another study, concerning human thymus T cells.

Source material: thymocytes. These receptors originate from a girl less than two years old with a congenital heart defect.

This chain connects TRBV25-1 to TRBJ1-3, with a weak D call TRBD1 (6 bases). The CDR3 covers 15 residues. The V and J ends lost 4 bases and 2 bases respectively, with 12 bases between them. The V gene's germline CDR1 is MGHDK and CDR2 SYGVNS. The CDR3 spells CASSGRQDPGNTIYF. The CDR3 nucleotides read TGTGCCAGCAGTGGCCGACAGGACCCTGGAAACACCATATATTTT. Variable domain in full (rest from reference TRBV25-1 and TRBJ1-3): EADIYQTPRYLVIGTGKKITLECSQTMGHDKMYWYQQDPGMELHLIHYSYGVNSTEKGDLSSESTVSRIRTEHFPLTLESARPSHTSQYLCASSGRQDPGNTIYFGEGSWLTVV.

The chain combines TRBV19 with TRBJ1-5; 10 nucleotides align to TRBD1. From germline, CDR1 is LNHDA and CDR2 SQIVND (reference sequence). V was clipped by 3 bases and J by 0 bases; unmatched bases: 11. The CDR3 has 19 amino acids. CDR3 DNA sequence: TGTGCCAGTAGTATGGGTCGGGACAGGGGATTCCTTAGCAATCAGCCCCAGCATTTT. Its translation is CASSMGRDRGFLSNQPQHF.

The rearrangement uses TRBV5-6 and TRBJ2-2, with D maybe TRBD1 (6 bases). The germline V and J ends were trimmed by 3 bases and 1 base, with 22 bases remaining between them. Germline CDR1 is SGHDT and CDR2 is YYEEEE. This CDR3 has 19 residues. Written as DNA, the CDR3 is TGTGCCAGCAGCTCAAGACAGGTTGGTCGGACGCGGAACACCGGGGAGCTGTTTTTT. Translation: CASSSRQVGRTRNTGELFF. The whole variable domain, remainder taken from reference TRBV5-6 and TRBJ2-2, is DAGVTQSPTHLIKTRGQQVTLRCSPKSGHDTVSWYQQALGQGPQFIFQYYEEEERQRGNFPDRFSGHQFPNYSSELNVNALLLGDSALYLCASSSRQVGRTRNTGELFFGEGSRLTVL.

The rearrangement joins TRBV25-1 to TRBJ1-2; TRBD1 agrees at 9 bases. CDR1 and CDR2 from the germline V gene are MGHDK and SYGVNS. V gave up 5 bases and J gave up 2 bases; unmatched junction bases: 6. This CDR3 has 15 residues. CDR3 residues: CASSTDRGANYGYTF. The CDR3 region has the DNA TGTGCCAGCAGTACCGACAGGGGGGCAAACTATGGCTACACCTTC.

As for this clone: Other DNA sequences in the same sample also yield this CDR3. The chain has TRBV12-5 and TRBJ1-2; D perhaps matches TRBD1 (5 bases). CDR3 length: 17 amino acids. Germline V gives CDR1 LGHNT, CDR2 FRNRAP. Trimming removed 0 bases at V and 3 bases at J, with 17 bases between. The CDR3 DNA sequence: TGTGCTAGTGGTTTGGTAGCGGGGGTAGGTGCCGACTATGGCTACACCTTC. Residues: CASGLVAGVGADYGYTF.

This clone was detected once. This chain uses TRBV4-1 with TRBJ1-4; TRBD1 is a possible D gene (5 bases). V lost 0 bases and J lost 8, with 13 bases in between. CDR1 and CDR2 from the germline V gene are MGHRA and YSYEKL. CDR3 size: 15 residues. The CDR3 DNA sequence: TGCGCCAGCAGCCAAGAGGACATGGCGGGGGAAAAACTGTTTTTT. This gives the protein CASSQEDMAGEKLFF.

This sequence joins TRBV6-1 and TRBJ1-2; D call uncertain. V was trimmed by 4 bases and J by 6 bases, leaving 15 bases between them. The germline V gene has CDR1 MNHNS and CDR2 SASEGT. The CDR3 extends over 14 amino acids. The CDR3 region is CASSVSVRVDGYTF. In DNA, the CDR3 is TGTGCCAGCAGTGTATCGGTGCGGGTTGATGGCTACACCTTC.

V and J are TRBV4-1 and TRBJ1-2; no definite D call. Germline CDR1 is MGHRA and CDR2 is YSYEKL. The V and J ends lost 5 bases and 4 bases respectively, with 14 bases between them. The CDR3 consists of 14 residues. CDR3 protein: CASSLTRVAYGYTF. The CDR3 coding sequence is TGCGCCAGCAGCTTGACCCGGGTGGCCTATGGCTACACCTTC.

The genes are TRBV14 and TRBJ2-3; 14 positions agree with TRBD2. Germline CDR1 SGHDN, CDR2 FVKESK. This CDR3 has 21 residues. V shed 4 bases, J shed 1 base, and the junction held 16 bases outside the gene matches. The CDR3 sequence: CASSPVPGLAGAPPRTDTQYF. In nucleotides, the CDR3 is TGTGCCAGCAGCCCAGTCCCGGGACTAGCGGGGGCTCCTCCCCGCACAGATACGCAGTATTTT.

The table lists this clone with a count of one. This rearrangement joins TRBV27 to TRBJ2-1; 8 nucleotides match TRBD1. Germline loops: CDR1 MNHEY, CDR2 SMNVEV (reference sequence). The CDR3 has 18 residues. Trimming at V came to 3 bases and at J to 4 bases, leaving 14 bases not matched to a gene. CDR3 amino acids: CASSLGSLGDRFYNEQFF. CDR3 nucleotide sequence: TGTGCCAGCAGTTTGGGATCCCTCGGGGACAGGTTTTACAATGAGCAGTTCTTC.

This clone was found once. This chain links TRBV2 with TRBJ2-7, with TRBD1 matching 9 bases. The V and J ends lost 4 bases and 0 bases, in that order; junction bases with no gene match: 7. There are 16 residues in the CDR3. CDR1 and CDR2 (germline): SNHLY, FYNNEI. The CDR3 sequence is CASSGDRDRVSYEQYF. As DNA, the CDR3 is TGTGCCAGCAGTGGAGATCGGGACAGGGTCTCCTACGAGCAGTACTTC.

The CDR3 protein is CASSTRTEQETQYF. CDR3 DNA: TGCGCCAGCAGCACACGGACAGAGCAAGAGACCCAGTACTTC. The chain carries TRBV5-1 and TRBJ2-5; tentative D call: TRBD1 (6 bases). CDR1 SGHRS and CDR2 YFSETQ come from the germline V gene. The CDR3 sequence is 14 residues long. Trimming took off 4 bases at V and 2 bases at J, with 12 bases between the two ends.

The J gene is TRBJ2-7, the V gene TRBV6-6, with D unresolved. The V gene's germline CDR1 is MNHNY and CDR2 SVGAGI (reference sequence). V was trimmed by 1 base and J by 2 bases, leaving 9 bases between them. The CDR3 is 14 residues long. The CDR3 region is CASSYLQTTYEQYF. The DNA for the CDR3 is TGTGCCAGCAGTTACTTACAAACTACCTACGAGCAGTACTTC.

The V call is TRBV7-2, the J call TRBJ1-2; D possibly corresponds to TRBD1 (5 bases). The length of the CDR3 is 14 residues. Deletions cut 1 base from V and 7 bases from J, with 13 bases between. In germline, CDR1 is SGHTA, CDR2 FQGNSA. CDR3 DNA: TGTGCCAGCAGCTTAGGGAAAGGGGTAGGTGGCTACACCTTC. Protein sequence: CASSLGKGVGGYTF.

The J gene is TRBJ1-5, the V gene TRBV30; D is unresolved. The CDR3 totals 13 residues. Trimming cost V 3 bases and J 2 bases, with 8 bases left between them. Germline values: CDR1 GTSNPN, CDR2 SVGIG (reference sequence). The CDR3 nucleotides read TGTGCCTGGAGCACGACTCGCAATCAGCCCCAGCATTTT. Amino acids: CAWSTTRNQPQHF.

About this clone itself: This same CDR3 is encoded by further DNA sequences in the sample. The CDR3 bases are TGCAGCGTTCGTACCGGAGGCACTGAAGCTTTCTTT. It is translated as CSVRTGGTEAFF. The chain joins TRBV29-1 to TRBJ1-1; no clear D gene. Trimming cost V 5 bases and J 4 bases, with 11 bases left between them. The CDR3 has 12 residues. Looked up from germline, CDR1 is SQVTM and CDR2 is ANQGSEA.

The J gene is TRBJ1-2, the V gene TRBV19, with 8 bases aligning to TRBD1. Trimming took 8 bases from V and 7 from J; bases not matched to a gene: 12. The CDR3 is 14 amino acids. Looked up from germline, CDR1 is LNHDA and CDR2 is SQIVND (reference sequence). The CDR3 is CASDPGQGVGGYTF. CDR3 nucleotides: TGTGCCAGTGACCCCGGACAGGGCGTGGGTGGCTACACCTTC.

The CDR3 region is CASSVALGQGLGYTF. CDR3 nucleotides: TGTGCCAGCAGCGTAGCTTTGGGACAGGGACTTGGCTACACCTTC. This chain connects TRBV9 to TRBJ1-2; 9 positions match TRBD1. CDR3 length: 15 residues. V lost 0 bases and J lost 7; bases outside the gene matches: 7. Germline-derived CDR1 and CDR2 are SGDLS and YYNGEE.

The CDR3 region is CASSFPPSYEQYF. Written as DNA, the CDR3 is TGTGCCAGCAGCTTCCCCCCTTCCTACGAGCAGTACTTC. This chain joins TRBV5-5 and TRBJ2-7; D remains ambiguous. From germline, CDR1 is SGHKS and CDR2 YYEKEE (reference sequence). The CDR3 sequence is 13 residues long. V lost 2 bases, J lost 1 base, and 7 bases lay in between.

The rearrangement uses TRBV27 and TRBJ2-1, with a weak D call TRBD1 (5 bases). V was pared by 5 bases and J by 6 bases, with 14 bases between. Germline lookup yields CDR1 MNHEY and CDR2 SMNVEV (reference sequence). The CDR3 is 14 residues long. The CDR3 sequence is CASSRKTDLNEQFF. The CDR3 DNA reads TGTGCCAGCAGTCGGAAGACAGACCTCAATGAGCAGTTCTTC.